The clone carrying this T cell receptor (beta chain) appeared a few times. Clones were read by immunoSEQ multiplex PCR, and TCRdb kept only the in-frame ones, dropping some. This repertoire shows more than 13,000 clones, approximately 62% found once; its top ten account for 14%. The data derive from a study of CD4+ T cells in melanoma. The CDR3 is 14 residues long. The V and J ends lost 1 base and 6 bases respectively, with 10 bases between them. From germline, CDR1 is SNHLY and CDR2 FYNNEI. The sequenced sample was cells from a culture (not recorded whether cultured in vitro). The V and J genes are TRBV2 and TRBJ2-1; possible D gene TRBD1, 6 bases. The origin of this receptor is a human donor with melanoma. CDR3 loop: CASSEVLQGNEQFF. CDR3 coding DNA: TGTGCCAGCAGTGAAGTCTTACAGGGCAATGAGCAGTTCTTC.